This T cell receptor (beta chain) derives from a study of blood T cell repertoires in COVID-19. Background on the study: Sites across the United States, Italy and Spain contributed samples from acute and convalescent COVID-19.

The table lists this clone with a few counts. The CDR3 has 15 amino acids. Per germline, CDR1 LNHNV and CDR2 YYDKDF (reference sequence). The trim removed 5 bases at V and 6 bases at J, leaving 7 bases unmatched. Method: immunoSEQ multiplex PCR; TCRdb's copy keeps in-frame clones and lacks some. The sample holds about 16,000 clones, just over 85% seen once. This TCR came from a human donor in a cohort sampled during active COVID-19. What was sequenced was peripheral blood. The gene calls are TRBV15 and TRBJ1-4; 9 bases are shared with TRBD1. The CDR3 reads CATSEDRGEYEKLFF. The DNA of the CDR3 is TGTGCCACCAGCGAAGACAGGGGGGAGTATGAAAAACTGTTTTTT. Filled out from reference TRBV15 and TRBJ1-4, the complete variable domain reads DAMVIQNPRYQVTQFGKPVTLSCSQTLNHNVMYWYQQKSSQAPKLLFHYYDKDFNNEADTPDNFQSRRPNTSFCFLDIRSPGLGDTAMYLCATSEDRGEYEKLFFGSGTQLSVL.